One T cell receptor beta chain is described in this entry. Its cognate antigen is unknown. TRB amplification used around 0.25 ug of peripheral blood genomic DNA. The sample comes from a study of T cell clusters in autoimmune cytopenias. Study as a whole: A median of about 49,000 TRB reads per sample yielded a median approximately 2,500 distinct clonotypes.

One tube held mixed TRB-A and TRB-B primer pools for touch-down PCR. Reprocessing the multiplex PCR reads, TCRdb reports a single entry for every CDR3 protein and omits DNA. The sample table sets out roughly 9,000 distinct CDR3 sequences. Findings and limits, study-wide: No experiment has yet validated the function of the T cell clusters defined in silico. A dominant lymphoma-associated repertoire apparently masked the cluster-lack signature in secondary cytopenia versus chronic lymphocytic leukemia. Clustering suggested that physiological T cell clusters were missing in primary autoimmune cytopenia patients.

Germline CDR1 reads SGHAT; CDR2 reads FQNNGV. The length of the CDR3 is 12 residues. The V call is TRBV11-2, the J call TRBJ2-2. The sample was peripheral blood. This clonotype was sampled from a human donor with an autoimmune cytopenia or autoimmune hepatitis (not recorded which). This chain's CDR3 is CASSLASGELFF.